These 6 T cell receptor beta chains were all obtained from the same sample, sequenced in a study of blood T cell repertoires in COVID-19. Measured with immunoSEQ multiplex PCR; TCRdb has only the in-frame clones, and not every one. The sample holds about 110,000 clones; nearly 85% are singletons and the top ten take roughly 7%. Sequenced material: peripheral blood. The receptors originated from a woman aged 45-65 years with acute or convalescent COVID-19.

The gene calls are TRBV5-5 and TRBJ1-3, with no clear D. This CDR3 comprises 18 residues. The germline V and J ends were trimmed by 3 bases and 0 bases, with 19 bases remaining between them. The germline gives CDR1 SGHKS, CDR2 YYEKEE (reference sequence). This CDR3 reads CASSWLTSIRGSGNTIYF. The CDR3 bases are TGTGCCAGCAGCTGGCTAACCTCCATCCGGGGCTCTGGAAACACCATATATTTT.

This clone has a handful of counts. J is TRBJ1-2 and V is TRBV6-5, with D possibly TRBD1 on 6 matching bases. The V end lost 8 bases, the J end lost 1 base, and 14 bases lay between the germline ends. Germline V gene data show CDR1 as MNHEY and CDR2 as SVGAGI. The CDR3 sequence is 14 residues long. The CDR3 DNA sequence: TGTGCCAGCGCTGGCAGGGGAATTAACTATGGCTACACCTTC. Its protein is CASAGRGINYGYTF.

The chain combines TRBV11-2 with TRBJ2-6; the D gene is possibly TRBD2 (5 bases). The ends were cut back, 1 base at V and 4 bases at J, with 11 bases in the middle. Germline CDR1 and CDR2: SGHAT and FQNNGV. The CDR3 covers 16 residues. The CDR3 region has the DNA TGTGCCAGCAGCTTAGTTCGGGGTACGGGGGCCAACGTCCTGACTTTC. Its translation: CASSLVRGTGANVLTF.

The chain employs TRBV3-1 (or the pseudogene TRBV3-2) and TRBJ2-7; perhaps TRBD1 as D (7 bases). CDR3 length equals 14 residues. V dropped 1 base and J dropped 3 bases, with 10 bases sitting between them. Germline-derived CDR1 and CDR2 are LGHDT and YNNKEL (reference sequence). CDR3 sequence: CASSQAGGIYEQYF. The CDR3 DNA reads TGTGCCAGCAGCCAAGCAGGGGGGATCTACGAGCAGTACTTC.

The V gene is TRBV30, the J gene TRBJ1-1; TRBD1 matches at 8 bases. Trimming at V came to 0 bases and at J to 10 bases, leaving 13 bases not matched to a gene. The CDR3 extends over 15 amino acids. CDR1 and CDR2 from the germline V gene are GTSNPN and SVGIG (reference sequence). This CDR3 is CAWSVEGQGRHRAFF. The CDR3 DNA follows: TGTGCCTGGAGTGTAGAAGGACAGGGCCGTCACCGAGCTTTCTTT. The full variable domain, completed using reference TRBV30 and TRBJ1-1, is SQTIHQWPATLVQPVGSPLSLECTVEGTSNPNLYWYRQAAGRGLQLLFYSVGIGQISSEVPQNLSASRPQDRQFILSSKKLLLSDSGFYLCAWSVEGQGRHRAFFGQGTRLTVV.

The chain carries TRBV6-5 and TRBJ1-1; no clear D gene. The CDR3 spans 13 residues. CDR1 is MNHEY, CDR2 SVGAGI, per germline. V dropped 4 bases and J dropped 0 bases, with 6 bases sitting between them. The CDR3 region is CASSSGVNTEAFF. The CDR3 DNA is TGTGCCAGCAGTTCCGGTGTGAACACTGAAGCTTTCTTT.